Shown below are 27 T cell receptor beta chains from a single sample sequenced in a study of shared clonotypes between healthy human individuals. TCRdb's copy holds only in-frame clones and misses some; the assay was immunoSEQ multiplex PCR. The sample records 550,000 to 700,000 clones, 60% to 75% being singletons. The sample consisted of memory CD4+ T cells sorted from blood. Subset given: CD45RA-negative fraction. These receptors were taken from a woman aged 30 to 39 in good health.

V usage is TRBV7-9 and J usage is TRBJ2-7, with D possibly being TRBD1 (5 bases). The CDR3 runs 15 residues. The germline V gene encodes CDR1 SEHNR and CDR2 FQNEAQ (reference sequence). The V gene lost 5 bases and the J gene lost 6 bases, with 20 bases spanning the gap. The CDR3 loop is CASSAPGPQGSEQYF. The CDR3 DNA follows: TGTGCCAGCAGCGCCCCCGGGCCCCAGGGATCCGAGCAGTACTTC.

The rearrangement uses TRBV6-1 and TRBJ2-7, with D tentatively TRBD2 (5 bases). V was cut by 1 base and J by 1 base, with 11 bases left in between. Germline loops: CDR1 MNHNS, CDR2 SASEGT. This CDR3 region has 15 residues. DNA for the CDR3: TGTGCCAGCAGTGAAGTGGGTAGCGTTTCCTACGAGCAGTACTTC. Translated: CASSEVGSVSYEQYF.

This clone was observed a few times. The CDR3 here is CASSSDSAEYNEQFF. The CDR3, as DNA: TGCGCCAGCAGCTCAGACTCGGCAGAGTACAATGAGCAGTTCTTC. The chain links TRBV5-1 to TRBJ2-1, with D hard to call. CDR3 length equals 15 residues. From germline, CDR1 is SGHRS and CDR2 YFSETQ. Trimming took off 3 bases at V and 4 bases at J, with 14 bases between the two ends.

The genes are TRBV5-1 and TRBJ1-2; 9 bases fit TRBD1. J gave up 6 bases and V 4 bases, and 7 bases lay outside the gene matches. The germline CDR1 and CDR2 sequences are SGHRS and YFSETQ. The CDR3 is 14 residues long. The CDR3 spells CASSPGQGLDGYTF. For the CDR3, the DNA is TGCGCCAGCAGCCCGGGACAGGGTTTAGATGGCTACACCTTC.

The CDR3 DNA reads TGTGCCAGCTCACCTGGGACAGAAATTGGCTACACCTTC. It is translated as CASSPGTEIGYTF. The rearrangement uses TRBV18 and TRBJ1-2; 7 nucleotides line up with TRBD1. V shed 3 bases and J 7 bases; nucleotides not matched to a gene: 5. The CDR3 spans 13 residues. Germline loops: CDR1 KGHSH, CDR2 LQKENI. The complete variable domain, with remaining parts taken from reference TRBV18 and TRBJ1-2, reads NAGVMQNPRHLVRRRGQEARLRCSPMKGHSHVYWYRQLPEEGLKFMVYLQKENIIDESGMPKERFSAEFPKEGPSILRIQQVVRGDSAAYFCASSPGTEIGYTFGSGTRLTVV.

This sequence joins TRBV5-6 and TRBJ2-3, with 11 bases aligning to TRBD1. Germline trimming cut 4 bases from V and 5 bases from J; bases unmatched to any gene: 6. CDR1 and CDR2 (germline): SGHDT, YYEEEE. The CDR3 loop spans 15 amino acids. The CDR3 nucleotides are TGTGCCAGCAGCCTAGGGACAGGGGGAGGAGATACGCAGTATTTT. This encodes CASSLGTGGGDTQYF.

DNA for the CDR3: TGTGCCAGCAGCGCAGGGACTAGCGGTTACACAGATACGCAGTATTTT. Its translation is CASSAGTSGYTDTQYF. V gene TRBV6-6 combines with J gene TRBJ2-3; TRBD2 matches at 11 bases. The CDR3 is 16 amino acids. Germline CDR1 MNHNY, CDR2 SVGAGI (reference sequence). J gave up 2 bases and V 6 bases, and 7 bases lay outside the gene matches.

The CDR3 reads CASSDGGSRTDTQYF. The CDR3 region has the DNA TGCGCCAGCAGTGACGGCGGGAGTAGGACAGATACGCAGTATTTT. The V gene is TRBV10-1, the J gene TRBJ2-3; TRBD2 matches 7 bases. Germline CDR1 and CDR2: WNHNN and SYGVQD (reference sequence). CDR3 length: 15 residues. With 3 bases clipped from V and 3 bases from J, the junction kept 6 bases outside the gene matches.

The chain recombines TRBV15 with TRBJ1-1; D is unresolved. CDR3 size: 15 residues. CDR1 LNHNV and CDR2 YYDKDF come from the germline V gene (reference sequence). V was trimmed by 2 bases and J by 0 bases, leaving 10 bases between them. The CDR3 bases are TGTGCCACCAGCAGACGCGCCACGATGAACACTGAAGCTTTCTTT. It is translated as CATSRRATMNTEAFF.

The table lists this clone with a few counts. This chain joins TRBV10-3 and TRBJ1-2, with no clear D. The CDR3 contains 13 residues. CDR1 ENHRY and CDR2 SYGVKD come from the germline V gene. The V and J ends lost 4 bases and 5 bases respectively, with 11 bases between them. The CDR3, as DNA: TGTGCCATCAGTGGAGCACGTGGGTATGGCTACACCTTC. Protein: CAISGARGYGYTF.

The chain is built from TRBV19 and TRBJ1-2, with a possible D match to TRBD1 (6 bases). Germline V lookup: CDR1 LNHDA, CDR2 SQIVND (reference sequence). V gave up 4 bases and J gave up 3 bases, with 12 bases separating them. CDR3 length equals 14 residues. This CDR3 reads CASSNQGSYYGYTF. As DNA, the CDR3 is TGTGCCAGTAGTAACCAGGGGAGTTACTATGGCTACACCTTC.

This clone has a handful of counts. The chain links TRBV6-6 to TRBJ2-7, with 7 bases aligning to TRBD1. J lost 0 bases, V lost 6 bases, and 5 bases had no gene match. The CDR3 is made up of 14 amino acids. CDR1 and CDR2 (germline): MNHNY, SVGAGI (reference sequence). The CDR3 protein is CASRLQGNSYEQYF. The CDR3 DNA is TGTGCCAGCAGACTACAGGGGAACTCCTACGAGCAGTACTTC.

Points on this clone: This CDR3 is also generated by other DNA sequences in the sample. CDR3 region: CASTGTGDSYEQYF. CDR3 DNA sequence: TGTGCCAGTACGGGCACGGGAGATTCCTACGAGCAGTACTTC. The J gene is TRBJ2-7, the V gene TRBV19; D possibly corresponds to TRBD2 (6 bases). V lost 7 bases and J 1 base, leaving 14 bases between the germline ends. The CDR3 has 14 residues. Germline V gene lookup returns CDR1 LNHDA and CDR2 SQIVND (reference sequence).

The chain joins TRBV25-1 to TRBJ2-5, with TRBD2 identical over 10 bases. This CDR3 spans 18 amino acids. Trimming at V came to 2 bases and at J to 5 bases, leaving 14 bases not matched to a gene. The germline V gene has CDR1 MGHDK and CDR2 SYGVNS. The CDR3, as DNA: TGTGCCAGCAGTGAAAGTCTGGCTAGCGGGAGTTTTGAGGAGACCCAGTACTTC. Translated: CASSESLASGSFEETQYF.

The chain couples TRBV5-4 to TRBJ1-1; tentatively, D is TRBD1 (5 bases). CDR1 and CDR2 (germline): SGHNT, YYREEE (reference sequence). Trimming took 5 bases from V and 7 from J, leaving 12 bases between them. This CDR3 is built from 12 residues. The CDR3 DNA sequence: TGTGCCAGCAGTTACGACAGCCTTGAAGCTTTCTTT. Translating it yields CASSYDSLEAFF.

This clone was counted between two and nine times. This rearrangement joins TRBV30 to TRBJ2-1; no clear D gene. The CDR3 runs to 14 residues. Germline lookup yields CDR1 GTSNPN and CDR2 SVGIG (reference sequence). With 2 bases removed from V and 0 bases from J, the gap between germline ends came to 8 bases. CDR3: CAWSRSSSYNEQFF. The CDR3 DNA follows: TGTGCCTGGAGTAGGTCAAGCTCCTACAATGAGCAGTTCTTC.

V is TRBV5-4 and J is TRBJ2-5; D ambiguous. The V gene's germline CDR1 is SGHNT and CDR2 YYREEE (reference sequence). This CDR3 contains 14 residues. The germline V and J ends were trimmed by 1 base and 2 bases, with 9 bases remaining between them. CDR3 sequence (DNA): TGTGCCAGCAGCTTGTGGGCCGTACAAGAGACCCAGTACTTC. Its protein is CASSLWAVQETQYF.

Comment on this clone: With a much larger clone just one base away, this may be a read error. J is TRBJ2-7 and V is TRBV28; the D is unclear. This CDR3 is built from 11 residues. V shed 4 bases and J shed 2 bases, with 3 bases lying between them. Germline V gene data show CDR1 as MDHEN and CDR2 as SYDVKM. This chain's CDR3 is CASSSAYEQYF. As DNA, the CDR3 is TGTGCCAGCAGTTCCGCCTACGAGCAGTACTTC. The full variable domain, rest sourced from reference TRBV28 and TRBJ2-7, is DVKVTQSSRYLVKRTGEKVFLECVQDMDHENMFWYRQDPGLGLRLIYFSYDVKMKEKGDIPEGYSVSREKKERFSLILESASTNQTSMYLCASSSAYEQYFGPGTRLTVT.

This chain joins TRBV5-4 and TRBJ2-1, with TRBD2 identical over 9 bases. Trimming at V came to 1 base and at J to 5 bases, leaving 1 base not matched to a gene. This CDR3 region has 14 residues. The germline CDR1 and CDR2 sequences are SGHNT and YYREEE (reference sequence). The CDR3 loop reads CASSLPSGNNEQFF. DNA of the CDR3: TGTGCCAGCAGCTTGCCTAGCGGGAACAATGAGCAGTTCTTC.

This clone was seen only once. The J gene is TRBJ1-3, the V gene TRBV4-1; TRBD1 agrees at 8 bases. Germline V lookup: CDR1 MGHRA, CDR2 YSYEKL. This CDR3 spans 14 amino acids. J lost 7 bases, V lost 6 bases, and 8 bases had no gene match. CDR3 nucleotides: TGCGCCAGCAGACTAGCCCAGGGGGCGAACACCATATATTTT. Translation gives CASRLAQGANTIYF.

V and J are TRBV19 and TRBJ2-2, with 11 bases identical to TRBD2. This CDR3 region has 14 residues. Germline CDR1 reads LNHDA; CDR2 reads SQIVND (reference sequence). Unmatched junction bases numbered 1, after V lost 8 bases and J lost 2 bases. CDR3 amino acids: CASGTSGNTGELFF. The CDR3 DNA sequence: TGTGCCAGTGGGACTAGCGGCAACACCGGGGAGCTGTTTTTT.

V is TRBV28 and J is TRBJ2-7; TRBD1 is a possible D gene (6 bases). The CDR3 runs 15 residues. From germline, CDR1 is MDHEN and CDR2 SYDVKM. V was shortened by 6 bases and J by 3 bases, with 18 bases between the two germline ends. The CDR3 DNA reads TGTGCCAGCAGGCGAAGACAGGTGGAGGACTACGAGCAGTACTTC. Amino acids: CASRRRQVEDYEQYF.

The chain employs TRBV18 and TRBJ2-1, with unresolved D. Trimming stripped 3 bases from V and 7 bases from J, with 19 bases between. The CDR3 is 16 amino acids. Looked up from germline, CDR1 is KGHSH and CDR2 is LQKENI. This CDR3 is CASSPYEPSIGNEQFF. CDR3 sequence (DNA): TGTGCCAGCTCACCCTACGAGCCGTCAATAGGGAATGAGCAGTTCTTC.

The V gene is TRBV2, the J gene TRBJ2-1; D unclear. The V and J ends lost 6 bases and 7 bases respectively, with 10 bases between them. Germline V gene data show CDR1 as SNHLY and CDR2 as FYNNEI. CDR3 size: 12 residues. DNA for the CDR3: TGTGCCAGCAGGCCCGAAGGGAATGAGCAGTTCTTC. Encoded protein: CASRPEGNEQFF.

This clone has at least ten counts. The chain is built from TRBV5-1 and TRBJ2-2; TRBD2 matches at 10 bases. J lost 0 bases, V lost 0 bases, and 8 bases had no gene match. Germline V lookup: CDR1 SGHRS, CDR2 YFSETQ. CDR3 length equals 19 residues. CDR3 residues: CASSLAIGTSEANTGELFF. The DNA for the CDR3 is TGCGCCAGCAGCTTGGCTATTGGGACTAGCGAAGCGAACACCGGGGAGCTGTTTTTT.

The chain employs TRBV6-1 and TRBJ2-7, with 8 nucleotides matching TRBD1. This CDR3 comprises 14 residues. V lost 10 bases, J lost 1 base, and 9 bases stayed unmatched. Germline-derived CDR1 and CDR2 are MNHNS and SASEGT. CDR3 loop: CATAGQAPSYEQYF. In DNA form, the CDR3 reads TGTGCCACTGCGGGACAGGCACCTTCCTACGAGCAGTACTTC.

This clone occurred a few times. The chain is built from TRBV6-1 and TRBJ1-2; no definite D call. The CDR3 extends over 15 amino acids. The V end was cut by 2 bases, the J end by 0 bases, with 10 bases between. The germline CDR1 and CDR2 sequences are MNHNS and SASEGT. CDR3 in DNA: TGTGCCAGCAGTGAATACGGCCGCACTAACTATGGCTACACCTTC. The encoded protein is CASSEYGRTNYGYTF.